This entry lists 30 T cell receptor beta chains sequenced from one sample in a study of tumor-infiltrating lymphocytes in oesophageal squamous cell carcinoma (dated by TCRdb to 2016 to 2018). The method was PCR. The sequencer was an Illumina HiSeq 2000. TCRdb reprocessed the public reads (quality trimming at Q25 with fastp, clone calling with MiXCR) and kept in-frame beta chains. Each CDR3 protein gets just one entry, which takes the most common genes and DNA from the rows behind it. In all, the sample holds over 20,000 distinct CDR3 sequences, and 30% to 40% of those were seen once. The ten largest clones take up less than 45% of the sample. The sequenced sample consisted of esophageal tumor tissue. Source of these receptors: a male donor with esophageal squamous cell carcinoma.

Regarding this clonotype: Since the CDR3 does not end with the conserved phenylalanine or tryptophan, this likely comes from a read error. The DNA is omitted, as the CDR3 cannot be located on it reliably, and the CDR3 follows TCRdb's listing. The gene calls are TRBV11-2 and TRBJ2-5; the DNA was not used to check the table's D call, TRBD2. Germline CDR1 is SGHAT and CDR2 is FQNNGV. A total of 19 residues make up the CDR3, ends included. This CDR3 reads CASSAGLAGGSYNEQFFGA.

The chain employs TRBV6-1 and TRBJ2-7; TRBD1 agrees at 9 bases. The DNA end favors TRBJ1-2, so the J call may be wrong. The germline V gene has CDR1 MNHNS and CDR2 SASEGT. The CDR3 has 13 residues. As DNA, the CDR3 is TGTGCCAGCAGTGTCGGGACAGGGTATGGCTACACCTTC. It translates to CASSVGTGYGYTF.

This clonotype was counted only a few times. The chain is built from TRBV20-1 and TRBJ2-3; 10 bases are shared with TRBD1. Germline V CDR1 and CDR2: DFQATT, SNEGSKA (reference sequence). V shed 6 bases, J shed 4 bases, and the junction held 13 bases outside the gene matches. The CDR3 covers 16 residues. CDR3 DNA sequence: TGCAGTGCCCCACCGGCCGGGACAGGGGCGCCAGATACGCAGTATTTT. This codes for CSAPPAGTGAPDTQYF.

This clonotype was detected a few times. The J gene is TRBJ2-7, the V gene TRBV5-1; no clear D. This CDR3 is 14 amino acids long. Trimming took 0 bases from V and 2 from J, leaving 9 bases between them. Germline-derived CDR1 and CDR2 are SGHRS and YFSETQ. The CDR3 DNA sequence: TGCGCCAGCAGCTTGGGTAGCTTACCCTACGAGCAGTACTTC. Protein: CASSLGSLPYEQYF.

The CDR3 coding sequence is TGTGCCAGCAGTGATCCCACGGGGGGTACAGATACGCAGTATTTT. Translating it yields CASSDPTGGTDTQYF. The V gene is TRBV25-1, the J gene TRBJ2-3, with TRBD2 matching over 7 bases. Germline loops: CDR1 MGHDK, CDR2 SYGVNS. The CDR3 length is 15 residues. J was trimmed by 3 bases and V by 3 bases; bases with no gene match: 6.

This clonotype was counted at least ten times. V usage is TRBV12-3 or TRBV12-4 and J usage is TRBJ2-7; 10 bases align to TRBD1. After removal of 5 bases from V and 2 bases from J, the junction contained 6 bases not matched to a gene. The CDR3 sequence is 15 residues long. The CDR3 bases are TGTGCCAGCAGTGAACCGGGACAGGGGACCTACGAGCAGTACTTC. Protein: CASSEPGQGTYEQYF.

The chain combines TRBV2 with TRBJ1-2, with 8 bases matching TRBD1. V lost 0 bases, J lost 7 bases, and 10 bases stayed unmatched. This CDR3 spans 16 amino acids. Germline V gene sequence: CDR1 SNHLY, CDR2 FYNNEI. The CDR3: CASSEALLVRGLGYTF. The CDR3 nucleotides read TGTGCCAGCAGTGAAGCGCTTCTGGTCAGGGGGCTTGGCTACACCTTC.

The chain recombines TRBV6-1 with TRBJ2-5; D is uncertain. The end of the DNA is better explained by TRBJ2-7, so the J call may be wrong. CDR1 MNHNS and CDR2 SASEGT come from the germline V gene. This CDR3 has 14 amino acids. The CDR3 protein is CASSVEFSDYEQYF. The CDR3 coding sequence is TGTGCCAGCAGTGTTGAATTTTCGGACTACGAGCAGTACTTC.

This chain joins TRBV11-2 and TRBJ2-7; 9 nucleotides match TRBD2. The J call may be in error: the DNA end matches TRBJ2-1 better. CDR3 length: 16 residues. The germline gives CDR1 SGHAT, CDR2 FQNNGV. The CDR3 protein is CASSLVGGRAFHEQFF. CDR3 coding DNA: TGTGCCAGCAGCTTAGTCGGCGGGAGGGCCTTCCATGAGCAGTTCTTC.

V is TRBV7-2 and J is TRBJ2-5, with D unclear. The end of the DNA aligns better with TRBJ2-7, so the J call may be wrong. Germline V gene lookup returns CDR1 SGHTA and CDR2 FQGNSA. This CDR3 contains 13 residues. CDR3 in DNA: TGTGCCAGCAGCTTAGAGTTATCCTACGAGCAGTACTTC. It specifies CASSLELSYEQYF.

This clonotype came up many times. The rearrangement links TRBV12-3 or TRBV12-4 to TRBJ1-6; maybe TRBD1 (6 bases). The ends were cut back, 0 bases at V and 7 bases at J, with 16 bases in the middle. The CDR3 length is 17 residues. The CDR3 here is CASSLAGGRGLNSPLHF. Written as DNA, the CDR3 is TGTGCCAGCAGTTTAGCTGGGGGCAGGGGCCTAAATTCACCCCTCCACTTT.

This clonotype appeared many times. The rearrangement joins TRBV2 to TRBJ2-3, with 11 bases matching TRBD2. The DNA end favors TRBJ2-7, so the J call may be wrong. Germline CDR1 is SNHLY and CDR2 is FYNNEI. The CDR3 loop spans 14 amino acids. CDR3 loop: CASSDILAGVEQYF. The CDR3 DNA is TGTGCCAGCAGTGATATACTAGCGGGAGTCGAGCAGTACTTC.

This clonotype was recorded only once. The rearrangement links TRBV12-3 or TRBV12-4 to TRBJ2-1; 11 nucleotides align to TRBD1. CDR3 length equals 16 residues. The V and J ends lost 5 bases and 4 bases, in that order; junction bases with no gene match: 7. This CDR3 is CASSPGGTGGYNEQFF. CDR3 sequence (DNA): TGTGCCAGCAGTCCTGGCGGGACAGGGGGATACAATGAGCAGTTCTTC.

The V call is TRBV7-2, the J call TRBJ2-3; D is ambiguous. The CDR3 is made up of 12 amino acids. Germline V gene lookup returns CDR1 SGHTA and CDR2 FQGNSA. Deletions cut 3 bases from V and 6 bases from J, with 7 bases between. The CDR3: CASSFYLDTQYF. CDR3 in DNA: TGTGCCAGCAGCTTCTACTTGGATACGCAGTATTTT.

The gene calls are TRBV19 and TRBJ2-3; no clear D. The J call may not be correct, given that the DNA end is closer to TRBJ1-1. The CDR3 consists of 14 residues. Germline CDR1 is LNHDA and CDR2 is SQIVND (reference sequence). The CDR3 spells CASSMILENTEAFF. The CDR3 bases are TGTGCCAGTAGTATGATTCTGGAGAACACTGAAGCTTTCTTT.

This clonotype has at least ten counts. J is TRBJ2-7 and V is TRBV6-4; 10 nucleotides align to TRBD1. Per germline, CDR1 MRHNA and CDR2 SNTAGT. The CDR3 spans 20 residues. V shed 0 bases, J shed 5 bases, and the junction held 19 bases outside the gene matches. CDR3 in amino acids: CASSDSWGQGLRAWSHEQYF. Here the CDR3 DNA reads TGTGCCAGCAGTGACTCGTGGGGACAGGGGCTACGTGCATGGTCCCACGAGCAGTACTTC.

This clonotype was observed a few times. This chain uses TRBV7-7 with TRBJ2-1, with 7 bases identical to TRBD2. With 2 bases clipped from V and 0 bases from J, the junction kept 7 bases outside the gene matches. CDR3 size: 17 residues. Germline V gives CDR1 SSHAT, CDR2 FNYEAQ (reference sequence). The CDR3 nucleotides are TGTGCCAGCAGCTTAACGGCTAGCGGCCTCTCCTACAATGAGCAGTTCTTC. Protein sequence: CASSLTASGLSYNEQFF.

This clonotype was seen at least ten times. This sequence joins TRBV2 and TRBJ1-1, with 7 nucleotides matching TRBD1. CDR3 length equals 18 residues. Unmatched junction bases numbered 16, after V lost 6 bases and J lost 0 bases. CDR1 is SNHLY, CDR2 FYNNEI, per germline. The CDR3 region has the DNA TGTGCCAGCAGGCAACGGTCACAGGGGAGAGGTATGAACACTGAAGCTTTCTTT. It is translated as CASRQRSQGRGMNTEAFF.

This clonotype was seen a handful of times. The V call is TRBV18, the J call TRBJ1-6; D is perhaps TRBD1 (5 bases). Germline loops: CDR1 KGHSH, CDR2 LQKENI. CDR3 size: 13 residues. The V gene lost 3 bases and the J gene lost 7 bases, with 7 bases spanning the gap. In DNA form, the CDR3 reads TGTGCCAGCTCACCCGGGGGAAATTCACCCCTCCACTTT. It encodes CASSPGGNSPLHF.

The gene calls are TRBV11-2 and TRBJ2-4; D call uncertain. The DNA end lines up better with TRBJ2-1; the J call may be wrong. This CDR3 has 15 amino acids. The germline CDR1 and CDR2 sequences are SGHAT and FQNNGV. This CDR3 reads CASSSIGIKYNEQFF. DNA for the CDR3: TGTGCCAGCAGCTCCATTGGGATAAAGTACAATGAGCAGTTCTTC.

This clonotype was counted at least ten times. The J gene is TRBJ2-7, the V gene TRBV6-1, with no clear D. The germline V gene has CDR1 MNHNS and CDR2 SASEGT. V was trimmed by 7 bases and J by 0 bases, leaving 16 bases between them. CDR3 size: 15 residues. CDR3 in DNA: TGTGCCAGCACCCCAACCGCCTCGAGCTCCTACGAGCAGTACTTC. Protein: CASTPTASSSYEQYF.

Only a few counts were recorded for this clonotype. Given a much more abundant clone one base away, this may be a read error. V usage is TRBV10-1 and J usage is TRBJ2-3; possibly TRBD1 for D (6 bases). V was shortened by 8 bases and J by 14 bases, with 26 bases between the two germline ends. Germline V lookup: CDR1 WNHNN, CDR2 SYGVQD (reference sequence). There are 14 residues in the CDR3. DNA of the CDR3: TGCGCCAGCGGCAGGGACATTAACACCGGGGAGCTGTATTTT. Residues: CASGRDINTGELYF.

This rearrangement joins TRBV20-1 to TRBJ2-5; 9 bases align to TRBD1. V lost 5 bases to trimming and J lost 4 bases; unmatched junction nucleotides: 2. Germline V gene lookup returns CDR1 DFQATT and CDR2 SNEGSKA (reference sequence). This CDR3 is built from 12 residues. CDR3 sequence (DNA): TGCAGTGCTGTGGACAGGGGAGAGACCCAGTACTTC. This sequence encodes CSAVDRGETQYF.

The chain is built from TRBV7-9 and TRBJ2-3, with 7 bases that match TRBD2. V lost 5 bases to trimming and J lost 0 bases; unmatched junction nucleotides: 8. Germline-derived CDR1 and CDR2 are SEHNR and FQNEAQ (reference sequence). The CDR3 runs to 16 residues. The CDR3 is CASSRTGGGSTDTQYF. CDR3 coding DNA: TGTGCCAGCAGCAGGACGGGAGGCGGAAGCACAGATACGCAGTATTTT. The variable domain in full, with the rest retrieved from reference TRBV7-9 and TRBJ2-3, is DTGVSQNPRHKITKRGQNVTFRCDPISEHNRLYWYRQTLGQGPEFLTYFQNEAQLEKSRLLSDRFSAERPKGSFSTLEIQRTEQGDSAMYLCASSRTGGGSTDTQYFGPGTRLTVL.

This clonotype has only one observation. The chain couples TRBV5-1 to TRBJ2-7; 9 bases map to TRBD1. V lost 5 bases and J lost 2; bases outside the gene matches: 5. Germline V gives CDR1 SGHRS, CDR2 YFSETQ. This CDR3 spans 14 amino acids. The CDR3 reads CASRSDRGAYEQYF. For the CDR3, the DNA is TGCGCCAGCAGGTCTGACAGGGGGGCCTACGAGCAGTACTTC.

In this sample, this clonotype turned up many times. V and J are TRBV6-1 and TRBJ1-5; the match to TRBD1 covers 7 bases. The J segment lost 1 base and the V segment lost 2 bases, leaving 8 bases of the junction unmatched. Germline V lookup: CDR1 MNHNS, CDR2 SASEGT. CDR3 length: 17 residues. In DNA, the CDR3 is TGTGCCAGCAGTGAAAAGGTCATGACAGGGAGCAATCAGCCCCAGCATTTT. Protein sequence: CASSEKVMTGSNQPQHF.

About this clonotype: The conserved phenylalanine or tryptophan is not found at the CDR3 terminus, so this likely reflects a read error. The DNA is left out, because the CDR3 cannot be placed on it with certainty; the CDR3 is given as TCRdb lists it. The chain uses TRBV7-8 and TRBJ2-1; TRBD1 was called by the table and not checked on the DNA. CDR1 and CDR2 from the germline V gene are SGHVS and FQNEAQ. The CDR3 spans 16 residues, counting both ends. The CDR3 loop is CASSPQPRDTSSTLGT.

This chain connects TRBV7-2 to TRBJ2-5; D unresolved. The CDR3 spans 13 residues. The germline V gene encodes CDR1 SGHTA and CDR2 FQGNSA. Trimming shortened V by 6 bases and J by 1 base, and 9 bases separated the two germline ends. The CDR3 is CASSLMFQETQYF. The CDR3 DNA follows: TGTGCCAGCAGTTTAATGTTCCAAGAGACCCAGTACTTC.

The chain joins TRBV7-4 to TRBJ2-1, with TRBD2 matching over 9 bases. CDR1 is SGHVT and CDR2 is SQSDAQ in the germline V gene. The CDR3 totals 16 residues. The V and J ends lost 5 bases and 5 bases, in that order; junction bases with no gene match: 10. CDR3 protein: CASSPFAGGSDNEQFF. CDR3 bases: TGTGCCAGCAGCCCCTTTGCGGGAGGGTCGGACAATGAGCAGTTCTTC.

This clonotype appeared a few times. The chain couples TRBV6-1 to TRBJ2-3, with 9 bases aligning to TRBD2. The tail of the sequence fits TRBJ2-5 better, so the J call may be wrong. Germline V gene data show CDR1 as MNHNS and CDR2 as SASEGT. The CDR3 has 15 amino acids. DNA of the CDR3: TGTGCCAGCAGCTTAGCGGGAGTTCCCCAAGAGACCCAGTACTTC. This gives the protein CASSLAGVPQETQYF.